This T cell receptor (beta chain) comes out of a study of CD8+ T cells in alopecia areata. The wider study: Affected scalp percentage set treated patients' severity scores.

The germline CDR1 and CDR2 sequences are SGHRS and YFSETQ. This CDR3 has 15 residues. V shed 0 bases, J shed 4 bases, and the junction held 5 bases outside the gene matches. The sequencing template was cDNA reverse transcribed from extracted RNA. Generated by immunoSEQ multiplex PCR, the TCRdb table keeps only in-frame clones and is missing some. The repertoire consists of a few hundred thousand clones, with approximately 57% occurring once and the leading ten covering 1.6%. Treatment described: oral pan-JAK inhibitor, 5-10 mg twice daily. Patients with alopecia areata provided lesional scalp punch biopsies as well as peripheral blood.

V and J are TRBV5-1 and TRBJ1-1; TRBD1 matches at 8 bases. This clonotype was obtained from a human donor with alopecia areata. The sequences come from CD4+ T cells sorted from blood, collected at week 4, from a patient treated with tofacitinib. The chain's CDR3 is CASSLGQGRSTEAFF. In DNA form, the CDR3 reads TGCGCCAGCAGCTTGGGACAGGGGAGGAGCACTGAAGCTTTCTTT.